Presented here are 26 T cell receptor beta chains from one specimen sequenced in a study of long-term antiretroviral therapy in people with HIV. Assay version v3.0 of immunoSEQ was used, and it was run at survey level. Libraries were prepared by immunoSEQ multiplex PCR; TCRdb keeps only in-frame clonotypes and omits some of them. Of about 43,000 clones listed, roughly 86% were seen once; the top ten hold around 5.1%. The source was unsorted PBMCs, collected 0.1 years before starting antiretroviral therapy. These receptors were obtained from a woman aged 45-59 years with HIV.

J is TRBJ2-1 and V is TRBV7-2, with D tentatively TRBD2 (5 bases). Germline values: CDR1 SGHTA, CDR2 FQGNSA. V lost 5 bases and J lost 3, with 14 bases in between. This CDR3 region has 15 residues. CDR3 nucleotides: TGTGCCAGCAGCCGGACTCCGGATGACTACAATGAGCAGTTCTTC. Protein: CASSRTPDDYNEQFF.

The rearrangement uses TRBV14 and TRBJ1-2, with unresolved D. The CDR3 has 13 residues. The germline V and J ends were trimmed by 0 bases and 7 bases, with 9 bases remaining between them. Germline assignment: CDR1 SGHDN and CDR2 FVKESK. This chain's CDR3 is CASSQDSRGGYTF. CDR3 nucleotide sequence: TGTGCCAGCAGCCAAGATTCCCGAGGTGGCTACACCTTC.

This clone was observed a single time. In DNA form, the CDR3 reads TGTGCCAGCAGTGACAGGGAAGTAAGGGGGGCTTTCTTT. Its translation: CASSDREVRGAFF. The chain recombines TRBV6-1 with TRBJ1-1, with D tentatively TRBD1 (6 bases). V shed 3 bases and J shed 11 bases, with 16 bases lying between them. The CDR3 is 13 residues long. Germline loops: CDR1 MNHNS, CDR2 SASEGT.

The rearrangement uses TRBV5-5 and TRBJ1-3; D is possibly TRBD1 (5 bases). Germline V CDR1 and CDR2: SGHKS, YYEKEE (reference sequence). The CDR3 loop spans 16 amino acids. Trimming pared 1 base from V and 0 bases from J, leaving 11 bases between. The DNA of the CDR3 is TGTGCCAGCAGCTTGCTGACAGTAGGCTCTGGAAACACCATATATTTT. This sequence encodes CASSLLTVGSGNTIYF.

The genes are TRBV15 and TRBJ1-2, with 8 bases fitting TRBD1. This CDR3 region has 16 residues. V lost 0 bases and J lost 4; bases outside the gene matches: 7. Germline V CDR1 and CDR2: LNHNV, YYDKDF (reference sequence). The CDR3 sequence: CATSRDRDRLSYGYTF. CDR3 DNA: TGTGCCACCAGCAGAGATAGGGACAGGCTATCCTATGGCTACACCTTC.

The chain is built from TRBV4-2 and TRBJ2-1; the D gene is possibly TRBD1 (5 bases). The V and J ends lost 0 bases and 15 bases respectively, with 12 bases between them. This CDR3 region has 12 residues. Per germline, CDR1 LGHNA and CDR2 YNFKEQ. CDR3 DNA sequence: TGTGCCAGCAGCCAAGATGTTGCAGGGTTGTTCTTC. Its protein is CASSQDVAGLFF.

The chain has TRBV7-2 and TRBJ2-1; possible D gene TRBD2, 6 bases. Trimming removed 0 bases at V and 12 bases at J, with 6 bases between. Germline assignment: CDR1 SGHTA and CDR2 FQGNSA. The CDR3 is 11 amino acids. Written as DNA, the CDR3 is TGTGCCAGCAGCTTAGCGGGGGGGCAGTTCTTC. The encoded protein is CASSLAGGQFF.

The chain has TRBV27 and TRBJ1-2; D is perhaps TRBD1 (6 bases). V lost 0 bases and J lost 6, with 8 bases in between. This CDR3 contains 13 residues. Germline CDR1 and CDR2: MNHEY and SMNVEV (reference sequence). CDR3 sequence: CASSLSSGDGYTF. The CDR3 DNA follows: TGTGCCAGCAGTTTATCGTCAGGGGATGGCTACACCTTC.

The rearrangement joins TRBV30 to TRBJ2-3; D ambiguous. Per the germline V gene, CDR1 is GTSNPN and CDR2 is SVGIG (reference sequence). The length of the CDR3 is 14 residues. The ends were cut back, 0 bases at V and 1 base at J, with 8 bases in the middle. CDR3: CAWSVLKGTDTQYF. CDR3 in DNA: TGTGCCTGGAGTGTACTTAAGGGCACAGATACGCAGTATTTT.

The chain links TRBV7-9 to TRBJ2-3, with D perhaps assigned TRBD1 or TRBD2 (5 bases each). This CDR3 region has 15 residues. V dropped 5 bases and J dropped 2 bases, with 14 bases sitting between them. CDR1 SEHNR and CDR2 FQNEAQ come from the germline V gene (reference sequence). CDR3 DNA: TGTGCCAGCAGCGAAACCGGGACCTTCACAGATACGCAGTATTTT. Translated, it gives CASSETGTFTDTQYF.

This clone was seen a single time. V is TRBV10-3 and J is TRBJ1-5, with D tentatively TRBD1 (6 bases). CDR1 ENHRY and CDR2 SYGVKD come from the germline V gene. CDR3 length: 14 amino acids. V was shortened by 3 bases and J by 8 bases, with 14 bases between the two germline ends. The DNA for the CDR3 is TGTGCCATCAGTGACGAGACCAAGGGGGAGCCCCAGCATTTT. This encodes CAISDETKGEPQHF.

The chain combines TRBV2 with TRBJ2-3; no definite D call. This CDR3 is 13 amino acids long. Trimming left V 7 bases short and J 0 bases short, with 8 bases between. The V gene's germline CDR1 is SNHLY and CDR2 FYNNEI. This CDR3 is CASNFVSTDTQYF. In nucleotides, the CDR3 is TGTGCCAGCAACTTCGTTAGCACAGATACGCAGTATTTT.

The chain joins TRBV4-1 to TRBJ1-5; unclear D gene. Looked up from germline, CDR1 is MGHRA and CDR2 is YSYEKL. Between the trimmed V and J ends, which lost 1 base and 1 base, there was a span of 14 bases. This CDR3 contains 17 residues. Here the CDR3 DNA reads TGCGCCAGCAGCCAAGTGGTGGACCTTAAGAGCAATCAGCCCCAGCATTTT. It encodes CASSQVVDLKSNQPQHF.

This clone was counted a few times. This chain connects TRBV10-1 to TRBJ2-7; D gene unclear. Germline loops: CDR1 WNHNN, CDR2 SYGVQD (reference sequence). This CDR3 comprises 11 residues. The germline V and J ends were trimmed by 2 bases and 5 bases, with 4 bases remaining between them. CDR3 coding DNA: TGCGCCAGCAGTGAGGTAGACGAGCAGTACTTC. Protein: CASSEVDEQYF.

The V gene is TRBV14, the J gene TRBJ1-2, with no clear D. Trimming stripped 4 bases from V and 8 bases from J, with 11 bases between. The germline gives CDR1 SGHDN, CDR2 FVKESK. The CDR3 extends over 12 amino acids. For the CDR3, the DNA is TGTGCCAGCAGCCTCGGTCCGACGGGCTACACCTTC. Its translation is CASSLGPTGYTF.

The chain recombines TRBV6-5 with TRBJ1-2; TRBD1 agrees at 8 bases. The CDR3 is made up of 12 amino acids. Germline V lookup: CDR1 MNHEY, CDR2 SVGAGI. V lost 7 bases to trimming and J lost 6 bases; unmatched junction nucleotides: 4. The CDR3 nucleotides read TGTGCCAGCACTACAGGGGGAGATGGCTACACCTTC. Translating gives CASTTGGDGYTF.

This chain uses TRBV29-1 with TRBJ2-7; no clear D. Germline V gene data show CDR1 as SQVTM and CDR2 as ANQGSEA. V dropped 7 bases and J dropped 7 bases, with 20 bases sitting between them. CDR3 length equals 13 residues. CDR3 coding DNA: TGCAGCGGTGAGCTCATAGCAAACGGGGAGCAGTACTTC. Its protein is CSGELIANGEQYF.

The chain combines TRBV30 with TRBJ2-2; D might be TRBD1 (5 bases). Between the trimmed V and J ends, which lost 0 bases and 0 bases, there was a span of 8 bases. The CDR3 extends over 15 amino acids. Germline assignment: CDR1 GTSNPN and CDR2 SVGIG (reference sequence). Written as DNA, the CDR3 is TGTGCCTGGAGTGTACAGGAAACGAACACCGGGGAGCTGTTTTTT. Translation gives CAWSVQETNTGELFF.

The J gene is TRBJ2-2, the V gene TRBV12-5; 11 bases are a match to TRBD1. In germline, CDR1 is LGHNT, CDR2 FRNRAP. The CDR3 consists of 18 residues. Unmatched junction bases numbered 11, after V lost 1 base and J lost 7 bases. The CDR3 reads CASGLGVPGQGAGGELFF. CDR3 nucleotide sequence: TGTGCTAGTGGTTTGGGGGTCCCAGGACAGGGGGCTGGCGGGGAGCTGTTTTTT.

This chain joins TRBV9 and TRBJ1-2; the D is unclear. CDR3 size: 11 residues. The V gene's germline CDR1 is SGDLS and CDR2 YYNGEE. Trimming stripped 7 bases from V and 6 bases from J, with 10 bases between. The CDR3 here is CASGREDGYTF. CDR3 sequence (DNA): TGTGCCAGCGGGAGGGAAGATGGCTACACCTTC.

The chain recombines TRBV5-1 with TRBJ2-7; tentatively, D is TRBD2 (5 bases). Trimming stripped 0 bases from V and 0 bases from J, with 16 bases between. The CDR3 runs 17 residues. Germline CDR1 and CDR2: SGHRS and YFSETQ. The CDR3 DNA follows: TGCGCCAGCAGCTTGGGCCCCTCACTAGGTACCTCCTACGAGCAGTACTTC. This translates into CASSLGPSLGTSYEQYF.

This clone turned up a few times. This chain connects TRBV16 to TRBJ2-6; D is unclear. Trimming cost V 0 bases and J 3 bases, with 6 bases left between them. Per germline, CDR1 KGHSY and CDR2 FQNENV. CDR3 length: 15 amino acids. The CDR3 here is CASSQSTDGANVLTF. CDR3 DNA: TGTGCCAGCAGCCAATCCACAGATGGGGCCAACGTCCTGACTTTC. Looking up the rest from reference TRBV16 and TRBJ2-6 gives the full variable domain: GEEVAQTPKHLVRGEGQKAKLYCAPIKGHSYVFWYQQVLKNEFKFLISFQNENVFDETGMPKERFSAKCLPNSPCSLEIQATKLEDSAVYFCASSQSTDGANVLTFGAGSRLTVL.

V usage is TRBV6-5 and J usage is TRBJ2-2; D unresolved. The CDR3 covers 16 residues. Germline V gives CDR1 MNHEY, CDR2 SVGAGI. V shed 0 bases and J shed 6 bases, with 14 bases lying between them. CDR3 residues: CASSYSLKRLAGELFF. The CDR3 nucleotides read TGTGCCAGCAGTTACTCGCTTAAGCGCTTGGCCGGGGAGCTGTTTTTT.

The chain employs TRBV28 and TRBJ1-2; 7 positions match TRBD1. The germline V gene encodes CDR1 MDHEN and CDR2 SYDVKM. The ends lost 3 bases at V and 10 bases at J; junction bases unmatched: 5. The CDR3 consists of 12 residues. This chain's CDR3 is CASSFGDRLYTF. The DNA of the CDR3 is TGTGCCAGCAGTTTCGGGGACAGACTCTACACCTTC.

The J gene is TRBJ2-1, the V gene TRBV4-1; 12 positions agree with TRBD2. The CDR3 is made up of 18 amino acids. Germline V gene data show CDR1 as MGHRA and CDR2 as YSYEKL. The J segment lost 6 bases and the V segment lost 0 bases, leaving 9 bases of the junction unmatched. CDR3 sequence reads: CASSQDPPLAGGLNEQFF. DNA of the CDR3: TGCGCCAGCAGCCAAGATCCCCCTCTAGCGGGGGGGCTCAATGAGCAGTTCTTC.

This rearrangement joins TRBV7-9 to TRBJ2-7; D not resolved. Germline CDR1 reads SEHNR; CDR2 reads FQNEAQ (reference sequence). V dropped 4 bases and J dropped 7 bases, with 11 bases sitting between them. This CDR3 is 12 amino acids long. CDR3 protein: CASSYPEEEQYF. The CDR3 DNA sequence: TGTGCCAGCAGCTACCCAGAGGAAGAGCAGTACTTC.